These 7 T cell receptor beta chains share one sample of origin, sequenced in a study of blood T cell repertoires in COVID-19. The data were produced by immunoSEQ multiplex PCR, yet TCRdb's version contains in-frame clones alone and is incomplete. The profile covers about 210,000 clones, with 88% appearing a single time and roughly 2.4% taken by the ten largest. Sequenced input: PBMCs or T cells enriched from blood (not recorded which). These receptors were taken from a middle-aged woman with acute COVID-19.

The chain employs TRBV27 and TRBJ2-5, with TRBD2 matching over 7 bases. Germline V CDR1 and CDR2: MNHEY, SMNVEV (reference sequence). V lost 4 bases to trimming and J lost 5 bases; unmatched junction nucleotides: 7. The CDR3 runs to 14 residues. The CDR3 DNA sequence: TGTGCCAGCAGTTCCCTCGGGGAGGGGGAGACCCAGTACTTC. Its translation: CASSSLGEGETQYF.

The chain has TRBV12-3 or TRBV12-4 and TRBJ2-5; 7 bases are a match to TRBD2. V shed 6 bases, J shed 4 bases, and the junction held 5 bases outside the gene matches. CDR3 length: 13 amino acids. CDR3 residues: CASRRGFRETQYF. CDR3 nucleotide sequence: TGTGCCAGCAGGCGGGGGTTTCGAGAGACCCAGTACTTC.

This clone was seen just once. The J gene is TRBJ2-1, the V gene TRBV4-3, with 12 bases that match TRBD2. CDR3 length: 19 amino acids. V was clipped by 1 base and J by 2 bases; unmatched bases: 9. The germline V gene has CDR1 LGHNA and CDR2 YSLEER. The CDR3 region is CASSQVLLAGGSTYNEQFF. As DNA, the CDR3 is TGCGCCAGCAGCCAAGTTTTACTAGCGGGAGGCTCGACCTACAATGAGCAGTTCTTC.

The V gene is TRBV5-1, the J gene TRBJ1-1, with no clear D. The CDR3 length is 13 residues. CDR1 is SGHRS and CDR2 is YFSETQ in the germline V gene. Trimming removed 0 bases at V and 6 bases at J, with 9 bases between. This chain's CDR3 is CASSLAEGPEAFF. For the CDR3, the DNA is TGCGCCAGCAGCTTGGCGGAGGGTCCTGAAGCTTTCTTT.

This chain connects TRBV5-1 to TRBJ2-7; tentatively, D is TRBD1 (5 bases). This CDR3 region has 12 residues. Trimming cost V 5 bases and J 3 bases, with 9 bases left between them. Germline CDR1 is SGHRS and CDR2 is YFSETQ. This CDR3 is CASSPGYYEQYF. The DNA for the CDR3 is TGCGCCAGCAGTCCAGGGTACTACGAGCAGTACTTC.

The chain couples TRBV5-1 to TRBJ2-5; 14 nucleotides match TRBD2. Germline trimming cut 4 bases from V and 5 bases from J; bases unmatched to any gene: 4. Germline CDR1 is SGHRS and CDR2 is YFSETQ. The CDR3 loop spans 15 amino acids. The CDR3 protein is CASSRRLAGGETQYF. The DNA of the CDR3 is TGCGCCAGCAGCCGCCGACTAGCGGGAGGGGAGACCCAGTACTTC.

This chain joins TRBV29-1 and TRBJ2-3, with D possibly being TRBD2 (6 bases). The V gene lost 1 base and the J gene lost 6 bases, with 17 bases spanning the gap. Germline V gene data show CDR1 as SQVTM and CDR2 as ANQGSEA. The CDR3 runs 15 residues. The CDR3 reads CSVEAQGGLPDTQYF. In nucleotides, the CDR3 is TGCAGCGTTGAAGCTCAGGGAGGTCTCCCGGATACGCAGTATTTT.